A single T cell receptor beta chain is shown here with its context. The sample is drawn from a study of control samples from healthy donors and cancer patients. The data were produced by immunoSEQ multiplex PCR, yet TCRdb's version contains in-frame clones alone and is incomplete. The sample holds about 190,000 clones, 90% to 95% seen once. The germline CDR1 and CDR2 sequences are SNHLY and FYNNEI. With 4 bases removed from V and 3 bases from J, the gap between germline ends came to 13 bases. The CDR3 is 14 residues long. This clonotype originated in a man between 18 and 29 years old in good health. This chain uses TRBV2 with TRBJ2-7; D is undetermined. Sequenced: blood. CDR3 sequence: CASSVSGLNYEQYF. The CDR3, as DNA: TGTGCCAGCAGTGTGTCCGGGTTAAACTACGAGCAGTACTTC.